Following are 9 T cell receptor beta chains from one sample sequenced in a study of cytomegalovirus exposure and HLA in healthy donors. The PCR used 60 Vbeta and 13 Jbeta primers. The method was immunoSEQ multiplex PCR; TCRdb's version includes in-frame clones alone and lacks a portion of them. The table for this sample gives some 76,000 clones. Source material: PBMCs. The receptors derive from a boy younger than 18 in good health and CMV-seronegative.

The chain joins TRBV7-9 to TRBJ2-7, with 10 bases aligning to TRBD2. CDR1 is SEHNR and CDR2 is FQNEAQ in the germline V gene (reference sequence). V dropped 1 base and J dropped 4; count of bases not matched to a gene: 4. This CDR3 contains 15 residues. The CDR3 sequence is CASSLGPSGRYEQYF. As DNA, the CDR3 is TGTGCCAGCAGCTTAGGTCCTAGCGGGAGATACGAGCAGTACTTC.

The rearrangement uses TRBV6-1 and TRBJ1-2; D call uncertain. The CDR3 contains 13 residues. V lost 1 base and J lost 2, with 5 bases in between. Germline CDR1 and CDR2: MNHNS and SASEGT. CDR3 sequence reads: CASSEGPNYGYTF. CDR3 in DNA: TGTGCCAGCAGTGAAGGGCCCAACTATGGCTACACCTTC.

The chain recombines TRBV4-2 with TRBJ1-5; D is possibly TRBD1 (6 bases). The germline V and J ends were trimmed by 0 bases and 7 bases, with 13 bases remaining between them. The CDR3 is 15 amino acids. CDR1 and CDR2 from the germline V gene are LGHNA and YNFKEQ. In DNA form, the CDR3 reads TGTGCCAGCAGCCAAGATTTGGGACATAAGCAGCCCCAGCATTTT. This gives the protein CASSQDLGHKQPQHF.

This chain uses TRBV19 with TRBJ2-3, with TRBD2 matching 12 bases. CDR1 LNHDA and CDR2 SQIVND come from the germline V gene (reference sequence). CDR3 length: 16 residues. Trimming at V came to 5 bases and at J to 2 bases, leaving 5 bases not matched to a gene. DNA of the CDR3: TGTGCCAGTAGTTCCCGGACTAGCGGGGTCACAGATACGCAGTATTTT. It codes for CASSSRTSGVTDTQYF.

This chain links TRBV27 with TRBJ2-7; 8 bases fit TRBD2. The CDR3 length is 14 residues. CDR1 and CDR2 (germline): MNHEY, SMNVEV (reference sequence). V lost 2 bases to trimming and J lost 6 bases; unmatched junction nucleotides: 6. CDR3 sequence reads: CASSLHGLASEQYF. CDR3 bases: TGTGCCAGCAGTTTACACGGACTAGCCTCCGAGCAGTACTTC.

V usage is TRBV5-1 and J usage is TRBJ1-1; no clear D gene. The CDR3 runs 14 residues. Germline V gene data show CDR1 as SGHRS and CDR2 as YFSETQ. The V end lost 0 bases, the J end lost 7 bases, and 13 bases lay between the germline ends. The CDR3 region has the DNA TGCGCCAGCAGCTTGGTGAACGGGAACTTTGAAGCTTTCTTT. This encodes CASSLVNGNFEAFF.

The V call is TRBV9, the J call TRBJ2-7, with TRBD2 identical over 8 bases. CDR1 and CDR2 (germline): SGDLS, YYNGEE. The junction had 8 bases not matched to a gene; V was cut back by 3 bases and J by 3 bases. The CDR3 has 15 residues. The CDR3 loop reads CASSASGTRGYEQYF. DNA of the CDR3: TGTGCCAGCAGCGCCTCCGGGACTAGAGGCTACGAGCAGTACTTC.

The chain is built from TRBV6-1 and TRBJ2-2; 9 bases map to TRBD1. CDR1 and CDR2 from the germline V gene are MNHNS and SASEGT. This CDR3 contains 15 residues. V lost 4 bases to trimming and J lost 6 bases; unmatched junction nucleotides: 6. The CDR3, as DNA: TGTGCCAGCAGTGGACGGACAGGGGCCCCCGGGGAGCTGTTTTTT. Encoded protein: CASSGRTGAPGELFF.

The chain couples TRBV1 to TRBJ2-7; the listed D gene, TRBD2, was not tested against the DNA. TRBV1 is deemed a pseudogene. The CDR3 sequence is 17 residues long. CDR3 coding DNA: TGCACCAGCAGCCAAGAAACGGGGGGCGTATGGCGGTACGAGCAGTACTTC. Its protein product is CTSSQETGGVWRYEQYF.